Below, one T cell receptor beta chain is given with its context. Its binding antigen is unknown. Per-base qualities were not stored, and no clone one base away is much larger. CDR3 length: 15 amino acids, cysteine to phenylalanine. The retained sequence is limited to the CDR3, 45 bases, with the frame set at the first base. Trimming removed 6 bases from V and 7 bases from J, leaving 16 bases between the germline ends. Via the germline V gene, CDR1 is MNHEY and CDR2 SVGAGI. The donors were healthy, HIV-negative adults who had no recently reported acute infections or vaccinations. Only Caucasian adults living in Nashville, Tennessee, USA were represented among the donors. CD4+ T cells were enriched by magnetic negative selection; naive cells were then positively selected on CD45RA, and the negative fraction formed the memory subset. Blood was collected by leukapheresis, and PBMCs were isolated by Ficoll-Histopaque density gradient centrifugation and then cryopreserved in liquid nitrogen vapor phase. Analytical flow cytometry was used to check the purity and quantity of each magnetically sorted T cell population. Genomic DNA was isolated from each sorted fraction and quantified by UV absorbance on a Nanodrop 2000c.

This record belongs to a study of shared clonotypes between healthy human individuals (dated by TCRdb to about 2020). Study-level background: A few men and a couple of women, aged 18 to 49 years, made up the cohort. For each donor, CD4 naive and CD4 memory were each given three plates, CD8 naive was given two plates, and CD8 memory was given one plate. To estimate repertoire size and how much clonotypes are shared between individuals, the study performed deep sequencing of blood TCR repertoires from about five healthy adults. Libraries were prepared and TCR repertoires were sequenced by different laboratories using diverse techniques, in order to increase sequencing depth and limit assay-specific biases. Between about 0.9 and 10 billion PBMCs per donor were obtained by leukapheresis.

The research as a whole found: Across a handful of donors, about 4.5% of naive CD4, approximately 3.6% of naive CD8, about 2.3% of memory CD4, and approximately 0.42% of memory CD8 clonotypes were shared. Naive subsets generally had larger estimated clonotype richness than memory subsets. Even with the large sequencing depth, rarefaction of the sorted-subset datasets indicated that sequencing was incomplete. Pairwise subsampling indicated that sequencing depth was expected to affect the degree of clonotype sharing among donors. Clonotypes shared by all four sorted-subset donors showed higher generation probabilities than non-shared clonotypes. Sampling was limited to blood, and TCR repertoires in tissue likely differ from TCR repertoires in blood. Because the study included a small number of donors, the genetic and exposure-history diversity represented was limited.

Using the deep immunoSEQ assay, TCR CDR3 regions were amplified from genomic DNA by multiplex PCR. Genomic DNA extracted from each cell subset was distributed evenly over all wells of several immunoSEQ 96-well plates, and each plate served as one replicate. For sorted subsets, about 200 ng genomic DNA, equal to 30,000 or so T cell genomes, was loaded into each replicate PCR. The purified libraries were quantified using a Qubit 3.0 fluorometer, sized with a Bioanalyzer 2100, and then quantified again using the KAPA Library Quantification kit. Every immunoSEQ 96-well plate was sequenced on a separate single-read 150-cycle Illumina NextSeq 550 flow cell. Concerning the study's data processing: Because the immunoSEQ output included only junctional sequences and no quality scores, the filtering could not be the same as the filtering used for full-length reads. To assign V/J genes and CDR3, sequences were annotated using PyIR, a Python wrapper for IgBLAST v1.9, with IMGT germline references. Any read was removed if the V/J assignment was weak (E-value above 1e-6), the CDR3 was missing, or the read contained stop codons, out-of-frame junctions, or ambiguous translated residues. V3J clonotypes were defined as sequences sharing an identical inferred V gene, J gene, and CDR3 amino acid sequence. Percentage overlap between repertoires was computed as shared unique clonotypes divided by the size of the smaller repertoire. Repertoire richness was assessed with RTK rarefaction, the Chao1 estimator, and Recon v2.1 estimates of unobserved clonotypes. Generation probabilities for all TCRbeta clonotypes obtained by the gDNA method from several donors were computed using OLGA. Not all clones reach the TCRdb copy of this immuneACCESS table, which keeps in-frame sequences only. Checked studies attribute under half of the gap to unresolved V genes and leave the rest unexplained. V and J calls and clone size are as listed in that table; D and trimming were resolved from the DNA. This sample holds millions of clones; 85% to 95% were observed only once. The leading ten clones occupy 0.13% of the sample.

The chain joins TRBV6-5 to TRBJ1-6, with the D gene not clear enough to name. This sequence originates from a man between 18 and 29 years old in good health. The sample taken for sequencing was naive CD4+ T cells sorted from blood. Interpreted using the paper, the cell subset or site label stands for: CD45RA+ positively selected. The CDR3 protein: CASSPSDRQNSPLHF. The bases are TGTGCCAGCAGCCCATCGGACCGGCAGAATTCACCCCTCCACTTT.